This record looks at one T cell receptor (beta chain) sequence and its context. Its antigen is unknown. The table came from immunoSEQ multiplex PCR; TCRdb's copy has only in-frame clones and leaves some out. The data show 75,000 to 100,000 clones, with 85% to 90% seen just once and less than 3.5% held by the top ten. The data derive from a study of T cell responses to AZD1222 COVID-19 vaccine. About the study: Combined were second doses at about 4 or about 12 weeks.

Overall study results and limits: Reportedly, nearly half the spike-specific TCRs target unmutated variant regions. Baseline antibody screening turned up just six seropositive AZD1222 recipients. The sample set comprised mostly white British donors with more females, and clonal diversity was possibly underestimated.

The ends were cut back, 0 bases at V and 0 bases at J, with 15 bases in the middle. The CDR3 totals 18 residues. Germline lookup yields CDR1 MNHEY and CDR2 SVGEGT. The clonotype comes from an adult in good health. This chain joins TRBV6-2 or TRBV6-3 and TRBJ2-1; the D gene is possibly TRBD2 (5 bases). This material consisted of peripheral blood, taken on day 0 of AZD1222 vaccination. CDR3 residues: CASSYSIRADRSYNEQFF. The CDR3 coding sequence is TGTGCCAGCAGTTACTCGATCCGAGCGGACCGCTCCTACAATGAGCAGTTCTTC.